Listed here are 9 T cell receptor beta chains from one sample, sequenced in a study of blood T cell repertoires in COVID-19. TCRdb keeps only in-frame clones here, not all; method: immunoSEQ multiplex PCR. The table shows some 69,000 clones, with over 70% occurring only once. Sequenced: peripheral blood. Source of these receptors: a man between 60 and 70 years old with acute or convalescent COVID-19.

In DNA form, the CDR3 reads TGCGCCAGCAGCCAAGTGGCTAGCGGGGACCTAAACTACAATGAGCAGTTCTTC. The encoded protein is CASSQVASGDLNYNEQFF. J is TRBJ2-1 and V is TRBV4-1; the match to TRBD2 covers 9 bases. This CDR3 is built from 18 residues. From germline, CDR1 is MGHRA and CDR2 YSYEKL. Unmatched junction bases numbered 10, after V lost 1 base and J lost 3 bases.

CDR3 sequence reads: CASSDTSRYNEQFF. CDR3 nucleotides: TGTGCCAGCAGCGATACTAGTCGCTACAATGAGCAGTTCTTC. J is TRBJ2-1 and V is TRBV25-1; possible D gene TRBD2, 5 bases. The CDR3 runs 14 residues. The germline CDR1 and CDR2 sequences are MGHDK and SYGVNS. The ends were cut back, 6 bases at V and 3 bases at J, with 12 bases in the middle.

This sequence joins TRBV6-4 and TRBJ1-6; D is possibly TRBD1 (5 bases). V lost 0 bases and J 14 bases, leaving 14 bases between the germline ends. This CDR3 has 14 amino acids. The germline V gene encodes CDR1 MRHNA and CDR2 SNTAGT. In DNA, the CDR3 is TGTGCCAGCAGTGACTCAGGCGGGGCCACCACCCTCCACTTT. As protein: CASSDSGGATTLHF.

V usage is TRBV24-1 and J usage is TRBJ2-5, with 10 nucleotides matching TRBD1. Trimming at V came to 9 bases and at J to 4 bases, leaving 7 bases not matched to a gene. The CDR3 consists of 14 residues. Germline assignment: CDR1 KGHDR and CDR2 SFDVKD. The CDR3 region is CATSGTGEGETQYF. CDR3 nucleotides: TGTGCCACCTCCGGGACAGGGGAGGGAGAGACCCAGTACTTC.

V gene TRBV7-9 combines with J gene TRBJ1-2; 7 bases are a match to TRBD1. The germline V gene has CDR1 SEHNR and CDR2 FQNEAQ (reference sequence). This CDR3 has 13 residues. Trimming at V came to 5 bases and at J to 4 bases, leaving 4 bases not matched to a gene. The DNA for the CDR3 is TGTGCCAGCAGCGTGGGACAGAGCTATGGCTACACCTTC. Protein sequence: CASSVGQSYGYTF.

The chain carries TRBV7-6 and TRBJ1-2; the match to TRBD1 covers 10 bases. CDR3 length equals 14 residues. From germline, CDR1 is SGHVS and CDR2 FNYEAQ. V gave up 5 bases and J gave up 4 bases; unmatched junction bases: 4. The CDR3 sequence is CASSTGQGGYGYTF. CDR3 in DNA: TGTGCCAGCAGCACCGGACAGGGGGGCTATGGCTACACCTTC.

The DNA of the CDR3 is TGTGCCATCAGTGGGGTAGGCGGGAACGAGCAGTACTTC. This encodes CAISGVGGNEQYF. This chain joins TRBV10-3 and TRBJ2-7; TRBD2 might be the D (6 bases). V lost 4 bases, J lost 5 bases, and 12 bases lay in between. This CDR3 comprises 13 residues. The germline V gene has CDR1 ENHRY and CDR2 SYGVKD.

This chain connects TRBV6-5 to TRBJ1-5; no firm D call. V was trimmed by 10 bases and J by 2 bases, leaving 15 bases between them. Per the germline V gene, CDR1 is MNHEY and CDR2 is SVGAGI. The CDR3 totals 14 residues. CDR3 nucleotide sequence: TGTGCCACCCGGTGGCGGGATGGCAATCAGCCCCAGCATTTT. Protein product: CATRWRDGNQPQHF.

This clone was seen only once. The V gene is TRBV6-5, the J gene TRBJ1-2; 7 nucleotides line up with TRBD1. CDR3 size: 11 residues. The germline CDR1 and CDR2 sequences are MNHEY and SVGAGI. Trimming cost V 7 bases and J 7 bases; bases outside gene matches: 3. CDR3 sequence: CASKDRAGYTF. The CDR3 DNA reads TGTGCCAGCAAAGACAGGGCTGGCTACACCTTC.